The clone carrying this TCR beta chain has more than one count but fewer than ten. Its antigen is unidentified. The V gene lost 4 bases and the J gene lost 0 bases, with 15 bases spanning the gap. CDR1 SGHRS and CDR2 YFSETQ come from the germline V gene. This CDR3 has 16 residues. Authors' processing steps: The study's classifier, a distant-metastasis tool for papillary thyroid cancer, was built using CDR3 differences across clinicopathological groups. TCRdb re-called the PCR reads through MiXCR. The V and J calls were determined by TCRdb, not by the authors. The table has about 30,000 clones, 3.5% to 5% seen once; the top ten hold roughly 21%. These data come from a study of metastatic and nonmetastatic thyroid tumors. Study-wide results and limits: Reports indicated that malignant thyroid tumors showed significantly higher TCR beta diversity than benign nodules did, in blood and tumor.

Thyroid surgery took place with no prior treatment in any patient. This TCR came from a female donor with papillary thyroid cancer or a benign thyroid nodule (not recorded which). Some clones in this sample may be carry-over from other donors' samples. Sequencing input: blood. The chain couples TRBV5-1 to TRBJ2-3; possibly TRBD2 for D (5 bases). This chain's CDR3 is CASSPEGSGSTDTQYF. CDR3 coding DNA: TGCGCCAGCAGCCCGGAAGGTTCGGGGAGCACAGATACGCAGTATTTT.